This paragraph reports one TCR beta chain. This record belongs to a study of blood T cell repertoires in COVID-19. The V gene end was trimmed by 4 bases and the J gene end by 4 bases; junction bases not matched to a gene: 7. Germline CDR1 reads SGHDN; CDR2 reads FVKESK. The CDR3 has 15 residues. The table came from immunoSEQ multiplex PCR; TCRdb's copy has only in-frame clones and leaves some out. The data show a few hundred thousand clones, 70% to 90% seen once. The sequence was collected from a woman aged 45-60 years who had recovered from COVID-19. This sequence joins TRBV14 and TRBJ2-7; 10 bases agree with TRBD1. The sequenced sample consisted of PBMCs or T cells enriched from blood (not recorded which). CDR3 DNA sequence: TGTGCCAGCAGCCCCTGGGACAGGGGTTTGTACGAGCAGTACTTC. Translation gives CASSPWDRGLYEQYF.